This T cell receptor (beta chain) was captured by sequencing in a study of T cells in Graves' hyperthyroidism and ophthalmopathy. Study observations and caveats: The authors' 13 V-J model separated ophthalmopathy from stable hyperthyroidism.

Stable Graves' hyperthyroidism meant no ophthalmopathy progression within 18 months. The hyperthyroidism patients had all been newly diagnosed, and their disease duration was under 2 months. Their ages ranged from 18 to 65 years. It was around 11 ml of fresh peripheral blood that supplied the PBMCs. This clonotype was observed many times. The antigen remains unidentified. Trimming cost V 0 bases and J 2 bases, with 10 bases left between them. This CDR3 comprises 15 residues. CDR1 and CDR2 from the germline V gene are MNHEY and SVGAGI. RNA transcripts gave rise to amplified TCR beta CDR3 regions. The HTBI primer set served for first-round RT-PCR of the TCR CDR3. TCRdb reprocessed the multiplex PCR reads via MiXCR and lists one record per CDR3 protein. In the table there are some 510,000 distinct CDR3 sequences, under 25% of which are singletons.

The origin of this receptor is a man younger than 35 with Graves' hyperthyroidism. The J gene is TRBJ1-1, the V gene TRBV6-5; no firm D call. Material for sequencing was blood. The CDR3 spells CASSYSPTANTEAFF. The CDR3 bases are TGTGCCAGCAGTTACTCGCCCACAGCAAACACTGAAGCTTTCTTT.